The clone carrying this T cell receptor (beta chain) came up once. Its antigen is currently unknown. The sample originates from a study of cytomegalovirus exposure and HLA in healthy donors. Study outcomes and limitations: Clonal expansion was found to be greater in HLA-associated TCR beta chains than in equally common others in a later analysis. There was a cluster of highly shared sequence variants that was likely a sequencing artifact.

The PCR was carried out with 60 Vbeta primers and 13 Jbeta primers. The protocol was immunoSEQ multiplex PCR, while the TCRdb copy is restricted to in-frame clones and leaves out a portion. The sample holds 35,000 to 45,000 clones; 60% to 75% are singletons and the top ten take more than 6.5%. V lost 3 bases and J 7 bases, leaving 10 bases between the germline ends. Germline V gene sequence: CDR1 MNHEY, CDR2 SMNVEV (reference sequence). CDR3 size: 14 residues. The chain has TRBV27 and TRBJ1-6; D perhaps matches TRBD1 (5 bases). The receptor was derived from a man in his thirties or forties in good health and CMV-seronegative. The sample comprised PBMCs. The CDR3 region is CASSFRTLNSPLHF. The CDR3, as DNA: TGTGCCAGCAGTTTCCGGACACTGAATTCACCCCTCCACTTT.